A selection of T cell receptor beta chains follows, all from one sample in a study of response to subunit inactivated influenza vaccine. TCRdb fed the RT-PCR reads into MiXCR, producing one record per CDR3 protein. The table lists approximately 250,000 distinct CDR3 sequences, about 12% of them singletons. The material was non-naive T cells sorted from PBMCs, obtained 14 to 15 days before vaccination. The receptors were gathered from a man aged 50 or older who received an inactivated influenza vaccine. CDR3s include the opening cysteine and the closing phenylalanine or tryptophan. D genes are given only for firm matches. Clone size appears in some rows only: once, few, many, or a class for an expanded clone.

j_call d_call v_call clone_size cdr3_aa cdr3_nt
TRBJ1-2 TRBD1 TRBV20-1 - CSASLGQGALSSYGYTF TGCAGTGCAAGCCTGGGTCAGGGGGCGCTTTCTAGCTATGGCTACACCTTC
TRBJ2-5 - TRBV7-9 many CASSPQGGSQETQYF TGTGCCAGCAGCCCCCAGGGGGGAAGCCAAGAGACCCAGTACTTC
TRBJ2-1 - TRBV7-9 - CASSSSRNEQFF TGTGCCAGCAGCTCCTCACGCAATGAGCAGTTCTTC
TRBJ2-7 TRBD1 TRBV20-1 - CSAYDRDSLYEQYF TGCAGTGCGTACGATCGGGACAGCCTGTACGAGCAGTACTTC
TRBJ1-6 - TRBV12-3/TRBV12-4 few CASSPNRDRNSPLHF TGTGCCAGCAGTCCAAACAGGGATCGGAATTCACCCCTCCACTTT
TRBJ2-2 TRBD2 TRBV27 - CASSPLAGPNTGELFF TGTGCCAGCAGTCCCCTAGCGGGACCTAACACCGGGGAGCTGTTTTTT
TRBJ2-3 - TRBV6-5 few CASSYSISSSRDTQYF TGTGCCAGCAGTTACTCGATATCATCCTCCCGGGATACGCAGTATTTT
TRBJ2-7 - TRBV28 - CASSSGVGPYEQYF TGTGCCAGCAGCTCGGGGGTAGGACCCTACGAGCAGTACTTC
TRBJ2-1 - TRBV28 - CASSELQGEQFF TGTGCCAGCAGTGAGCTACAGGGAGAGCAGTTCTTC
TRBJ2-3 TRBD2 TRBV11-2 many CASSLLRSGGGGAGTQYF TGTGCCAGCAGCTTACTTAGGTCTGGGGGCGGGGGGGCCGGTACGCAGTATTTT
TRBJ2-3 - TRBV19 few CASSIVQTGDTDTQYF TGTGCCAGTAGTATAGTCCAGACAGGAGACACAGATACGCAGTATTTT
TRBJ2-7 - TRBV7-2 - CASSLGVGSSYEQYF TGTGCCAGCAGCTTAGGCGTTGGGAGCTCCTACGAGCAGTACTTC
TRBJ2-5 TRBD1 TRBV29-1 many CSVEDRGQGAETQYF TGCAGCGTTGAAGATCGCGGACAGGGAGCAGAGACCCAGTACTTC
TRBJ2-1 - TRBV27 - CTSSSLCGGYNEQFF TGCACCAGCAGTTCATTGTGCGGAGGGTACAATGAGCAGTTCTTC
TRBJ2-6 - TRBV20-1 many CSARIGAGANVLTF TGCAGTGCTAGGATCGGGGCGGGGGCCAACGTCCTGACTTTC
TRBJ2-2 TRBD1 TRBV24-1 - CATSDYPGQGYSGELFF TGTGCCACCAGTGACTATCCGGGACAGGGTTATTCCGGGGAGCTGTTTTTT
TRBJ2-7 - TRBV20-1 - CSRGGLSYEQYF TGCAGTCGAGGAGGGCTGTCCTACGAGCAGTACTTC
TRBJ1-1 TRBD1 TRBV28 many CASTAQRRQGGRGRGAFF TGTGCCAGCACGGCACAAAGAAGACAGGGAGGTCGTGGGAGGGGAGCTTTCTTT
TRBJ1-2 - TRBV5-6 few CASSVGNFPGYTF TGTGCCAGCAGCGTTGGGAATTTTCCTGGCTACACCTTC
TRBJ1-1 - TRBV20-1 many CSASHPRGATEAFF TGCAGTGCTAGTCACCCCAGGGGTGCCACTGAAGCTTTCTTT
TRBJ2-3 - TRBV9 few CASSPRRASVTDTQYF TGTGCCAGCAGCCCCCGGAGGGCTAGCGTTACAGATACGCAGTATTTT
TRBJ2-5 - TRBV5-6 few CASSLGGTLPIQETQYF TGTGCCAGCAGCTTGGGGGGGACTCTACCTATCCAAGAGACCCAGTACTTC
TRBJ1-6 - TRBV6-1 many CASRATRRNSPLHF TGTGCCAGCAGGGCGACCCGGAGGAATTCACCCCTCCACTTT
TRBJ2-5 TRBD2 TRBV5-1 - CASSLGTSGGAVETQYF TGCGCCAGCAGCTTGGGGACTAGCGGGGGGGCCGTCGAGACCCAGTACTTC
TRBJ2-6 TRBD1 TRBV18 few CASSPYRGSGANVLTF TGTGCCAGCTCACCATACAGGGGGTCTGGGGCCAACGTCCTGACTTTC
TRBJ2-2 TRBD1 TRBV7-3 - CASSLTIGQGAPGELFF TGTGCCAGCAGCTTAACCATAGGACAGGGGGCCCCCGGGGAGCTGTTTTTT
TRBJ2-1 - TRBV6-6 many CASSLGTNEQFF TGTGCCAGCAGCCTAGGCACCAATGAGCAGTTCTTC
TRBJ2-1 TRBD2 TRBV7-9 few CASQLAGGHNEQFF TGTGCCAGCCAACTGGCGGGAGGTCACAATGAGCAGTTCTTC
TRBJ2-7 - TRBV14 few CASSQDGNAREQYF TGTGCCAGCAGCCAAGATGGGAACGCTAGAGAGCAGTACTTC
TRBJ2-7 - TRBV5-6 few CASSRGQPLANEQYF TGTGCCAGCAGTAGGGGACAGCCCCTAGCGAACGAGCAGTACTTC
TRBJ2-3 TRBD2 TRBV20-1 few CSAKRGTPTDTQYF TGCAGTGCTAAGCGGGGGACGCCCACAGATACGCAGTATTTT
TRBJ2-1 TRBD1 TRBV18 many CASSPARTGNNEQFF TGTGCCAGCTCACCGGCGAGGACAGGGAACAATGAGCAGTTCTTC
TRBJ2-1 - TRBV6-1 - CASSQSSEQFF TGTGCCAGCAGTCAATCTAGTGAGCAGTTCTTC
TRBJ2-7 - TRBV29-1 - CSVGSNGGNEQYF TGCAGCGTGGGCTCGAATGGGGGAAACGAGCAGTACTTC
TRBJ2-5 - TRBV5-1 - CASGLLGTGAEAQYF TGCGCCAGCGGCTTATTAGGGACTGGTGCAGAGGCCCAGTACTTC
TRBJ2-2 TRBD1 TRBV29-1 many CSVTGQATGELFF TGCAGCGTGACCGGACAGGCCACCGGGGAGCTGTTTTTT
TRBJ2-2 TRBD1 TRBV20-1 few CSAREPRQGWAGELFF TGCAGTGCTAGAGAGCCACGACAGGGTTGGGCCGGGGAGCTGTTTTTT
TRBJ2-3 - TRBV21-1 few CASSKGWGNTRYF TGTGCCAGCAGCAAAGGATGGGGGAATACGCGGTATTTT
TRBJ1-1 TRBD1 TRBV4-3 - CASSQFDRGNVEAFF TGCGCCAGCAGCCAGTTCGACAGGGGGAATGTGGAAGCTTTCTTT
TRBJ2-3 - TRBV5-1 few CASSYGPEDTQYF TGCGCCAGCAGCTACGGGCCCGAAGATACGCAGTATTTT
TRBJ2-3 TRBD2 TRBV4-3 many CASSQDRLAGDPDTQYF TGCGCCAGCAGCCAAGATCGACTAGCGGGAGATCCAGATACGCAGTATTTT
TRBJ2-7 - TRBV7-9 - CASSPPNYYEQYF TGTGCCAGCAGCCCCCCCAATTACTACGAGCAGTACTTC
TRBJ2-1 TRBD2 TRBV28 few CASSWEPGLADNEQFF TGTGCCAGCAGTTGGGAACCGGGACTAGCGGACAATGAGCAGTTCTTC
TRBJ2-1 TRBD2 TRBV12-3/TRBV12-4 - CASSSRPKRLAGGVYNEQFF TGTGCCAGCAGCTCCAGACCCAAGAGACTAGCGGGGGGAGTTTACAATGAGCAGTTCTTC
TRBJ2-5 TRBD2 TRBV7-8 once CASSLTAGGETQYF TGTGCCAGCAGCTTAACCGCGGGAGGGGAGACCCAGTACTTC
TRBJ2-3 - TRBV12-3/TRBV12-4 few CASSLWGGPSTDTQYF TGTGCCAGCAGTTTATGGGGGGGCCCTAGCACAGATACGCAGTATTTT